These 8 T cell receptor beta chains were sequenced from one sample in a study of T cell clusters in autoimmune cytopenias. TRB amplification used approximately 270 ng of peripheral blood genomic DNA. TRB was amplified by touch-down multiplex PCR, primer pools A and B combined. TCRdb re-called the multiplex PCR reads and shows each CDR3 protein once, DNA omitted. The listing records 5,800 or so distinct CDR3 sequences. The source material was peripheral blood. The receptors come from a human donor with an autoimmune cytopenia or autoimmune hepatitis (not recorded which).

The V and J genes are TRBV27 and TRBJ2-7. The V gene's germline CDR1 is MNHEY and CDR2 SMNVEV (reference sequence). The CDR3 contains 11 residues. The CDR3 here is CASSFQGEQYF.

CDR3 in amino acids: CASSLEDRGNQPQHF. This chain joins TRBV5-8 and TRBJ1-5; TCRdb indicates TRBD1, and absent DNA this call remains unverified. The germline V gene has CDR1 SGHTS and CDR2 YDEGEE. The CDR3 has 15 residues.

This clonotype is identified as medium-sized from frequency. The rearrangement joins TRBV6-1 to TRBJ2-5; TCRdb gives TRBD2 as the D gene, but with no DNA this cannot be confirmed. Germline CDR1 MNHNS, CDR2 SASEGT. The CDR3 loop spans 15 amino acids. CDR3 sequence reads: CASSELAGGQETQYF.

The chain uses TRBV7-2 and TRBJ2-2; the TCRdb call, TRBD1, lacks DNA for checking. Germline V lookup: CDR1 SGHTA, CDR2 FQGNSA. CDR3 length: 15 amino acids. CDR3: CASSLVGQITGELFF.

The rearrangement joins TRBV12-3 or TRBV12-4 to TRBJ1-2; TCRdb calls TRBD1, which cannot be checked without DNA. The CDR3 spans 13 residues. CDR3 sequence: CASSSHRAGGYTF.

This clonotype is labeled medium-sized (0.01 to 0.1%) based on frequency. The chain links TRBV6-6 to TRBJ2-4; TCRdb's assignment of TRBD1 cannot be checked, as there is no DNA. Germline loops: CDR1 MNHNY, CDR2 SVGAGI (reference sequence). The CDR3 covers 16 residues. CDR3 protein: CASSYSQGTAKNIQYF.

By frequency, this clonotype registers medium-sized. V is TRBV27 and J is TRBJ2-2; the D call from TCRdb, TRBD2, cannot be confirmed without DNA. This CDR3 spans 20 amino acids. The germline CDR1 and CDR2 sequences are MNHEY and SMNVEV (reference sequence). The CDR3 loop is CASILGGPSVNTPNTGELFF.

The chain's CDR3 is CASSSGTGGSGFTDTQYF. This chain links TRBV11-2 with TRBJ2-3; the D call of TRBD1 rests on TCRdb alone, since no DNA is present to check it. The CDR3 has 18 residues. Germline loops: CDR1 SGHAT, CDR2 FQNNGV.